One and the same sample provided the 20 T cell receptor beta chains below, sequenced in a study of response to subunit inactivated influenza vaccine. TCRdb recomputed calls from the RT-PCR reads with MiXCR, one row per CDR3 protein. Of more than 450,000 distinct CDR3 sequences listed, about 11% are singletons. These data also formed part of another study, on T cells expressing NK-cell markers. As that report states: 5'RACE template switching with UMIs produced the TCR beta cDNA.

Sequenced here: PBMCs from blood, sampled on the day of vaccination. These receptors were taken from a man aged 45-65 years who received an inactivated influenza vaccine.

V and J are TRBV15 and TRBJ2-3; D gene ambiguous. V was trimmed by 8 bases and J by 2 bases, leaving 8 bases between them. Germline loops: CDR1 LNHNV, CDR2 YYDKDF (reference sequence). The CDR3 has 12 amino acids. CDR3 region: CATGANTDTQYF. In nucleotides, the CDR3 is TGTGCCACCGGCGCGAACACAGATACGCAGTATTTT.

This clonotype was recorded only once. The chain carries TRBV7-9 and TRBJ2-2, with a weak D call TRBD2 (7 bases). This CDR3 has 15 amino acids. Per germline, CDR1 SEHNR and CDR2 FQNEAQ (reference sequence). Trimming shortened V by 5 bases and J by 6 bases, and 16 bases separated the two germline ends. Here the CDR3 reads CASSVDSGGAGELFF. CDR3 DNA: TGTGCCAGCAGCGTTGACTCGGGGGGCGCCGGGGAGCTGTTTTTT.

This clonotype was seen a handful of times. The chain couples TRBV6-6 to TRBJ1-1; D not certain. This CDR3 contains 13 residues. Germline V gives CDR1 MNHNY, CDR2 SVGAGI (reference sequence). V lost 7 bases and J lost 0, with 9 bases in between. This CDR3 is CASNPVVNTEAFF. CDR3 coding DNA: TGTGCCAGCAACCCCGTGGTGAACACTGAAGCTTTCTTT.

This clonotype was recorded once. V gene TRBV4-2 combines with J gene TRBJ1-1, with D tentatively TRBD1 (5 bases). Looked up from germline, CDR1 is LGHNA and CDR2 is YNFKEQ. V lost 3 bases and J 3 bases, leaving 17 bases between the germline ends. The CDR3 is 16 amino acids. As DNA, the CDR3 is TGTGCCAGCAGCCATCCTCCACAGGCAGGACACACTGAAGCTTTCTTT. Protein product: CASSHPPQAGHTEAFF.

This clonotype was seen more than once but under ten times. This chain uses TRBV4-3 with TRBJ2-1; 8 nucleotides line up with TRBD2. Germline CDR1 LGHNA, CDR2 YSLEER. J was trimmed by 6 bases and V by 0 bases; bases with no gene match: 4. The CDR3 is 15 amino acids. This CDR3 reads CASSQDRTSSNEQFF. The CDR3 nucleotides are TGCGCCAGCAGCCAAGACCGGACTAGCAGCAATGAGCAGTTCTTC.

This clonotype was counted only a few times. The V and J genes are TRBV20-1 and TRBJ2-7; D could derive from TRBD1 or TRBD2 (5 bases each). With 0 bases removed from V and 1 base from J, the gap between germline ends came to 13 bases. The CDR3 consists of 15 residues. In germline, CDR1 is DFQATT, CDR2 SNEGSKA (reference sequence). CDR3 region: CSARDFGTVSYEQYF. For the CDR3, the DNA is TGCAGTGCTAGAGATTTCGGGACGGTTTCCTACGAGCAGTACTTC.

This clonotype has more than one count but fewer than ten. CDR3 DNA: TGCAGCGTGCCCGGGACTGTTGAGGGGACCCAGTACTTC. Protein sequence: CSVPGTVEGTQYF. V usage is TRBV29-1 and J usage is TRBJ2-5, with D possibly being TRBD2 (6 bases). Germline-derived CDR1 and CDR2 are SQVTM and ANQGSEA. V shed 6 bases and J shed 7 bases, with 18 bases lying between them. The CDR3 spans 13 residues.

CDR3 region: CASSYYSDTQYF. The CDR3 DNA reads TGTGCCAGCAGTTACTACAGCGATACGCAGTATTTT. The rearrangement links TRBV6-2 or TRBV6-3 to TRBJ2-3; D not certain. The V and J ends lost 1 base and 6 bases respectively, with 5 bases between them. CDR1 and CDR2 (germline): MNHEY, SVGEGT. The CDR3 sequence is 12 residues long.

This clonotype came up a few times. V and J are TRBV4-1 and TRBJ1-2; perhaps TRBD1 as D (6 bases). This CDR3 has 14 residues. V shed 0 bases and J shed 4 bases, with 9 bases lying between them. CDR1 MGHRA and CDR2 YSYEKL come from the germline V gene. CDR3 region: CASSQETGRYGYTF. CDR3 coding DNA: TGCGCCAGCAGCCAAGAGACAGGTCGCTATGGCTACACCTTC.

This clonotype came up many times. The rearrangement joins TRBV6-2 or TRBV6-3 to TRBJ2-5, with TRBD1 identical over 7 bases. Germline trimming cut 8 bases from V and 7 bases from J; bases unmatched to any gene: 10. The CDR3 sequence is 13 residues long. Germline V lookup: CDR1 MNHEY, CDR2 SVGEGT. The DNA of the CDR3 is TGTGCCAGCCGGGACAGTGTATTTCGGACCCAGTACTTC. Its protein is CASRDSVFRTQYF.

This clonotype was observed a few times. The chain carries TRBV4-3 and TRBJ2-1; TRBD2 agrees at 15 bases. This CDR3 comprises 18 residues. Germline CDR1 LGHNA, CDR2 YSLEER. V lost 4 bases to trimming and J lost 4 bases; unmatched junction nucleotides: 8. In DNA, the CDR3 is TGCGCCAGCAGCCCTAGGACTAGCGGGGGGGGGTTATACAATGAGCAGTTCTTC. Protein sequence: CASSPRTSGGGLYNEQFF.

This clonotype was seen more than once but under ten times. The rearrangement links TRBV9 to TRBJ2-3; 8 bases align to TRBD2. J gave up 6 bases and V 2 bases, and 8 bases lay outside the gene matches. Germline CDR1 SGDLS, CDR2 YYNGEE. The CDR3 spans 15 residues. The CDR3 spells CASSVAGGPSDTQYF. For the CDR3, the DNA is TGTGCCAGCAGCGTGGCGGGGGGCCCTTCGGATACGCAGTATTTT. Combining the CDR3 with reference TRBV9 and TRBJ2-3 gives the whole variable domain DSGVTQTPKHLITATGQRVTLRCSPRSGDLSVYWYQQSLDQGLQFLIQYYNGEERAKGNILERFSAQQFPDLHSELNLSSLELGDSALYFCASSVAGGPSDTQYFGPGTRLTVL.

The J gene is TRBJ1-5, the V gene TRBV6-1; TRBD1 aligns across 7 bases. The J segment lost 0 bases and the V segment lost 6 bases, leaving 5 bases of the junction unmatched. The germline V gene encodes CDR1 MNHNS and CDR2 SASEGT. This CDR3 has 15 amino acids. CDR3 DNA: TGTGCCAGCAGACTGGGACAGATTAGCAATCAGCCCCAGCATTTT. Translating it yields CASRLGQISNQPQHF.

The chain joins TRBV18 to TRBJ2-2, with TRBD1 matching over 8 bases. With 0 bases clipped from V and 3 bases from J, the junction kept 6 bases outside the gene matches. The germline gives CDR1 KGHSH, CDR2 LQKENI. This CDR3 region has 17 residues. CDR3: CASSPPTGAGYTGELFF. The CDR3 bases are TGTGCCAGCTCACCACCGACAGGGGCGGGATACACCGGGGAGCTGTTTTTT.

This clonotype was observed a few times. The CDR3 DNA sequence: TGTGCCAGCAGTGAGGGACTCGGGATGATCGGGGAGCTGTTTTTT. Protein: CASSEGLGMIGELFF. The rearrangement uses TRBV2 and TRBJ2-2, with D possibly TRBD2 on 6 matching bases. Per the germline V gene, CDR1 is SNHLY and CDR2 is FYNNEI. The CDR3 consists of 15 residues. Trimming removed 3 bases at V and 7 bases at J, with 15 bases between.

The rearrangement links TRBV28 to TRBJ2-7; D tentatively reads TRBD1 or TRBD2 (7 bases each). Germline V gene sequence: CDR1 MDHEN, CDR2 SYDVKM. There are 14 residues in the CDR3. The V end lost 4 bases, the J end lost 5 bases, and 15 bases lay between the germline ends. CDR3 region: CASSSSPGGDEQYF. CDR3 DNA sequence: TGTGCCAGCAGTTCCTCCCCAGGGGGGGACGAGCAGTACTTC.

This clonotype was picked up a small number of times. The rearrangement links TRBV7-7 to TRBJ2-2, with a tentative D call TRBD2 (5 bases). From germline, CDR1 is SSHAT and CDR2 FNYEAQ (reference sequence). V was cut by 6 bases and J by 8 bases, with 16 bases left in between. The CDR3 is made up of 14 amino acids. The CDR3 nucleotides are TGTGCCAGCAGTACACTCGGGGTCGCGGGGGAGCTGTTTTTT. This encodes CASSTLGVAGELFF.

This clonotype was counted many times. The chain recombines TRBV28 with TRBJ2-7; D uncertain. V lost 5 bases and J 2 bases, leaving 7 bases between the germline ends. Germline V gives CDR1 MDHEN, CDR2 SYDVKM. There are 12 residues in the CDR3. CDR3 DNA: TGTGCCAGCAGTCAAGAACCCTACGAGCAGTACTTC. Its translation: CASSQEPYEQYF.

The DNA of the CDR3 is TGCGCCAGCACCCCGAGGGAAGAAGAGACCCAGTACTTC. This translates into CASTPREEETQYF. This rearrangement joins TRBV5-1 to TRBJ2-5, with D possibly matching TRBD2 (5 bases). The CDR3 is 13 residues long. Germline V gene data show CDR1 as SGHRS and CDR2 as YFSETQ. V was cut by 6 bases and J by 3 bases, with 12 bases left in between.

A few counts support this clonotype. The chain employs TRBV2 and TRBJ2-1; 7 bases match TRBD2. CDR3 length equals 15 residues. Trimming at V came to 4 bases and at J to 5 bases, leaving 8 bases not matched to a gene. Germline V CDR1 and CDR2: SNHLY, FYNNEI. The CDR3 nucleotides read TGTGCCAGCAGTGTGTGGAGTCTAGCGGACAATGAGCAGTTCTTC. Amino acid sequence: CASSVWSLADNEQFF.